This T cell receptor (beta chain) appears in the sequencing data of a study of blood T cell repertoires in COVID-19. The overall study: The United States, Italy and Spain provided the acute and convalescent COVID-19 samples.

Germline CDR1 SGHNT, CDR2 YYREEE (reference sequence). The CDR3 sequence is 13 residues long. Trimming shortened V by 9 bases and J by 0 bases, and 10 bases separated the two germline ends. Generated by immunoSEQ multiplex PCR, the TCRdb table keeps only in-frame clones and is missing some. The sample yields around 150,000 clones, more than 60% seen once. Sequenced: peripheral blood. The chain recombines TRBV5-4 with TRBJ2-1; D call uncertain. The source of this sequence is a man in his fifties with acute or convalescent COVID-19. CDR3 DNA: TGTGCCACCCACGGAGCCTCCTACAATGAGCAGTTCTTC. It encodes CATHGASYNEQFF.